The 20 T cell receptor beta chains listed next were all sequenced from one sample in a study of T cell clonotyping in hematopoietic cell transplantation. The assay was immunoSEQ multiplex PCR, and TCRdb's table has in-frame clones only and misses some. The sample holds roughly 9,300 clones, about 84% seen once. This material consisted of PBMCs, taken at the time of graft-versus-host disease after allogeneic stem cell transplant. The receptor source for this set is a male patient between 60 and 69 years old who had an allogeneic stem cell transplant from an unrelated donor, so the T cells may come from the graft donor. Some clones in this sample may be carry-over from other donors' samples.

V usage is TRBV7-2 and J usage is TRBJ1-2; 11 positions match TRBD1. The V and J ends lost 5 bases and 8 bases, in that order; junction bases with no gene match: 10. The CDR3 contains 15 residues. CDR1 SGHTA and CDR2 FQGNSA come from the germline V gene. CDR3 nucleotide sequence: TGTGCCAGCAGCACCTGGACAGGGGGCGATCGCGGCTACACCTTC. Its translation is CASSTWTGGDRGYTF.

The V call is TRBV19, the J call TRBJ1-5; tentatively, D is TRBD1 (6 bases). Germline CDR1 and CDR2: LNHDA and SQIVND (reference sequence). This CDR3 contains 17 residues. V lost 9 bases to trimming and J lost 4 bases, with 25 bases between them. CDR3 sequence reads: CASGMGPGDYMNQPQHF. CDR3 sequence (DNA): TGTGCCAGCGGAATGGGTCCAGGGGACTATATGAATCAGCCCCAGCATTTT.

The chain employs TRBV5-8 and TRBJ2-3; TRBD1 matches at 8 bases. The CDR3 runs to 17 residues. Germline V gives CDR1 SGHTS, CDR2 YDEGEE. Trimming removed 4 bases from V and 4 bases from J; junction bases left unmatched: 14. CDR3 protein: CASSTPRWTGLSDTQYF. CDR3 DNA sequence: TGTGCCAGCAGCACACCTCGATGGACAGGGTTGTCAGATACGCAGTATTTT.

This rearrangement joins TRBV1 to TRBJ1-2. TRBV1 is a recognized pseudogene. The CDR3 totals 15 residues. The DNA of the CDR3 is TGCACCAGCAGCCCGGGGGCGGGGGCGAGCTATGGCTACACCTTC. This codes for CTSSPGAGASYGYTF.

The sample holds one count of this clone. V and J are TRBV6-5 and TRBJ1-2; no reliable D call. V was pared by 6 bases and J by 8 bases, with 19 bases between. Germline CDR1 and CDR2: MNHEY and SVGAGI. CDR3 size: 14 residues. DNA of the CDR3: TGTGCCAGCAGCCAGGCCGGGTCGGGTAGCGGCTACACCTTC. It encodes CASSQAGSGSGYTF.

The chain links TRBV25-1 to TRBJ1-2; 10 nucleotides align to TRBD1. The junction had 14 bases not matched to a gene; V was cut back by 5 bases and J by 5 bases. The CDR3 loop spans 17 amino acids. The germline V gene encodes CDR1 MGHDK and CDR2 SYGVNS. Here the CDR3 DNA reads TGTGCCAGCAGTAAGAATGTCGTGACAGGGGGCCGGTATGGCTACACCTTC. Translation: CASSKNVVTGGRYGYTF.

The chain couples TRBV29-1 to TRBJ1-1; 10 bases match TRBD1. The V gene end was trimmed by 4 bases and the J gene end by 1 base; junction bases not matched to a gene: 3. CDR1 and CDR2 from the germline V gene are SQVTM and ANQGSEA. This CDR3 spans 14 amino acids. CDR3 in amino acids: CSVVRDRGNTEAFF. In DNA form, the CDR3 reads TGCAGCGTTGTTCGGGACAGGGGGAACACTGAAGCTTTCTTT.

The chain is built from TRBV6-5 and TRBJ2-2; D is ambiguous. The CDR3 loop spans 14 amino acids. V lost 6 bases and J 0 bases, leaving 8 bases between the germline ends. CDR1 is MNHEY and CDR2 is SVGAGI in the germline V gene. CDR3 sequence: CASRDAANTGELFF. The CDR3 DNA sequence: TGTGCCAGCAGGGACGCCGCGAACACCGGGGAGCTGTTTTTT.

The count of this clone is one. The V gene is TRBV7-2, the J gene TRBJ1-3; 8 nucleotides match TRBD1. CDR1 and CDR2 (germline): SGHTA, FQGNSA. This CDR3 has 15 amino acids. J was trimmed by 3 bases and V by 6 bases; bases with no gene match: 7. The CDR3 DNA reads TGTGCCAGCAGTGGACAGGGAGCGTTTGGAAACACCATATATTTT. Protein product: CASSGQGAFGNTIYF. Using reference TRBV7-2 and TRBJ1-3 for the parts outside the CDR3, the full variable domain is GAGVSQSPSNKVTEKGKDVELRCDPISGHTALYWYRQSLGQGLEFLIYFQGNSAPDKSGLPSDRFSAERTGGSVSTLTIQRTQQEDSAVYLCASSGQGAFGNTIYFGEGSWLTVV.

This clone was picked up one time. DNA for the CDR3: TGTGCCAGCAGCTTAGACGGATTGGGTGCGGGGGCCTCCTACGAGCAGTACTTC. Protein product: CASSLDGLGAGASYEQYF. The chain recombines TRBV11-1 with TRBJ2-7; TRBD2 is a possible D gene (7 bases). This CDR3 is 18 amino acids long. Trimming stripped 1 base from V and 0 bases from J, with 19 bases between. Germline V CDR1 and CDR2: SGHAT, FQDESV (reference sequence).

This chain connects TRBV6-6 to TRBJ2-5, with 9 bases matching TRBD2. Germline V gene sequence: CDR1 MNHNY, CDR2 SVGAGI (reference sequence). J was trimmed by 5 bases and V by 6 bases; bases with no gene match: 7. CDR3 length: 14 amino acids. The CDR3, as DNA: TGTGCCAGCAGGGAGGGACTAGCCGCGGAGACCCAGTACTTC. This translates into CASREGLAAETQYF.

V and J are TRBV5-4 and TRBJ1-2; D gene uncertain. V dropped 0 bases and J dropped 5 bases, with 14 bases sitting between them. Germline V gene sequence: CDR1 SGHNT, CDR2 YYREEE (reference sequence). There are 15 residues in the CDR3. The chain's CDR3 is CASSLGLVSPYGYTF. DNA of the CDR3: TGTGCCAGCAGCTTGGGTCTGGTTTCCCCTTATGGCTACACCTTC.

The chain links TRBV14 to TRBJ2-6, with D perhaps TRBD1 (5 bases). The germline V and J ends were trimmed by 0 bases and 0 bases, with 24 bases remaining between them. Per germline, CDR1 SGHDN and CDR2 FVKESK. The CDR3 loop spans 22 amino acids. The CDR3 nucleotides read TGTGCCAGCAGCCAAGAGGGTCTTAATCGACAGCTTATATCCTCTGGGGCCAACGTCCTGACTTTC. Residues: CASSQEGLNRQLISSGANVLTF.

This sequence joins TRBV27 and TRBJ2-7; D unresolved. Germline CDR1 MNHEY, CDR2 SMNVEV (reference sequence). CDR3 length: 12 residues. Deletions cut 5 bases from V and 4 bases from J, with 9 bases between. CDR3 region: CASSRPGYEQYF. The CDR3 bases are TGTGCCAGCAGTCGACCCGGGTACGAGCAGTACTTC.

This clone occurred once. The V and J genes are TRBV12-5 and TRBJ1-4; TRBD1 matches at 8 bases. This CDR3 region has 15 residues. After removal of 6 bases from V and 9 bases from J, the junction contained 12 bases not matched to a gene. The germline CDR1 and CDR2 sequences are LGHNT and FRNRAP. The chain's CDR3 is CASGVMTGEWKKLFF. DNA for the CDR3: TGTGCTAGTGGCGTGATGACAGGGGAATGGAAAAAACTGTTTTTT.

The J gene is TRBJ2-1, the V gene TRBV7-2, with D perhaps matching TRBD2 (6 bases). This CDR3 is 15 amino acids long. The germline V gene encodes CDR1 SGHTA and CDR2 FQGNSA. Between the trimmed V and J ends, which lost 1 base and 7 bases, there was a span of 14 bases. CDR3 region: CASSLVFGGPNEQFF. The CDR3 DNA reads as TGTGCCAGCAGCTTAGTTTTCGGGGGTCCAAATGAGCAGTTCTTC.

The chain links TRBV5-1 to TRBJ1-4, with 7 nucleotides matching TRBD1. CDR1 is SGHRS, CDR2 YFSETQ, per germline. The CDR3 loop spans 15 amino acids. V dropped 4 bases and J dropped 5; count of bases not matched to a gene: 8. This CDR3 reads CASSQGTDGNEKLFF. CDR3 nucleotide sequence: TGCGCCAGCAGCCAAGGGACAGATGGAAATGAAAAACTGTTTTTT.

V and J are TRBV14 and TRBJ1-6, with D unclear. V was trimmed by 4 bases and J by 8 bases, leaving 15 bases between them. This CDR3 region has 15 residues. Germline V gives CDR1 SGHDN, CDR2 FVKESK. For the CDR3, the DNA is TGTGCCAGCAGCCCAAACAATAACAACTATTCACCCCTCCACTTT. This codes for CASSPNNNNYSPLHF.

CDR3 coding DNA: TGCGCCAGCAGCTGGACAGGGGGCGGGAACACTGAAGCTTTCTTT. Amino acids: CASSWTGGGNTEAFF. The J gene is TRBJ1-1, the V gene TRBV5-1; 11 nucleotides line up with TRBD1. Germline V gene data show CDR1 as SGHRS and CDR2 as YFSETQ. Trimming at V came to 3 bases and at J to 1 base, leaving 2 bases not matched to a gene. The CDR3 extends over 15 amino acids.

This rearrangement joins TRBV9 to TRBJ2-3, with 8 positions matching TRBD2. The CDR3 runs to 15 residues. Germline V lookup: CDR1 SGDLS, CDR2 YYNGEE. With 2 bases clipped from V and 2 bases from J, the junction kept 4 bases outside the gene matches. CDR3 nucleotides: TGTGCCAGCAGCGTCGTAGCGGGGTCCACAGATACGCAGTATTTT. Its translation: CASSVVAGSTDTQYF.